This T cell receptor beta chain was found in a study of shared clonotypes between healthy human individuals (dated by TCRdb to the early 2020s). A note on the overall study: A couple of women and a few men aged 18 to 49 years were included in the cohort. For each donor, CD4 naive and CD4 memory were each given three plates, CD8 naive was given two plates, and CD8 memory was given one plate. The study deeply sequenced blood TCR repertoires of 5 or 6 healthy adults to estimate repertoire size and the extent of clonotype sharing between individuals. To increase sequencing depth and limit assay-specific biases, different laboratories used diverse techniques to prepare libraries and sequence TCR repertoires. Each donor's leukapheresis produced roughly between roughly 0.85 and 9 billion PBMCs.

What the study reported, not specific to this receptor: Incomplete sequencing was indicated by rarefaction of sorted-subset datasets, despite the large sequencing depth. Because the study included a small number of donors, the genetic and exposure-history diversity represented was limited. Naive subsets generally had larger estimated clonotype richness than memory subsets. About 5% of naive CD4, around 3.6% of naive CD8, approximately 2% of memory CD4, and about 0.4% of memory CD8 clonotypes were shared across four donors. Compared with non-shared clonotypes, clonotypes shared by all four sorted-subset donors had higher generation probabilities. Pairwise subsampling led to the expectation that sequencing depth would affect the degree of clonotype sharing among donors. Sampling was limited to blood, and TCR repertoires in tissue likely differ from TCR repertoires in blood.

The donors were healthy, HIV-negative adults who had no recently reported acute infections or vaccinations. Every donor was a Caucasian adult residing in Nashville, Tennessee, USA. CD4+ T cells were enriched by magnetic negative selection, after which naive cells were positively selected on CD45RA and the negative fraction was taken as the memory subset. Blood was obtained by leukapheresis, after which PBMCs were separated by Ficoll-Histopaque density gradient centrifugation and cryopreserved in liquid nitrogen vapor phase. Analytical flow cytometry was used to check the purity and quantity of each magnetically sorted T cell population. Genomic DNA was isolated from each sorted fraction and quantified by UV absorbance on a Nanodrop 2000c. TCR CDR3 regions were amplified from genomic DNA by multiplex PCR using the deep immunoSEQ assay. Extracted genomic DNA from each cell subset was distributed evenly across all wells of several immunoSEQ 96-well plates, and each plate was treated as a replicate. For sorted subsets, each replicate PCR was loaded with around 220 ng genomic DNA, equivalent to 30,000 or so T cell genomes. Purified libraries were measured with a Qubit 3.0 fluorometer, size-checked on a Bioanalyzer 2100, and measured again with the KAPA Library Quantification kit. Each immunoSEQ 96-well plate was sequenced on its own single-read 150-cycle Illumina NextSeq 550 flow cell. Processing in the source paper ran as follows. Because only junctional sequences without quality scores were contained in the immunoSEQ output, filtering matching that applied to full-length reads could not be performed. To assign V/J genes and CDR3, sequences were annotated against IMGT germline references using PyIR, a Python wrapper for IgBLAST v1.9. Reads with weak V/J assignments (E-value above 1e-6), missing CDR3, stop codons, out-of-frame junctions, or ambiguous translated residues were removed. V3J clonotypes were defined by identical inferred V gene, J gene, and CDR3 amino acid sequence. To compute the percentage overlap between repertoires, the number of shared unique clonotypes was divided by the size of the smaller repertoire. Three approaches were used to assess repertoire richness: RTK rarefaction, the Chao1 estimator, and Recon v2.1 estimates of unobserved clonotypes. For all TCRbeta clonotypes obtained by the gDNA method from four donors, generation probabilities were computed with OLGA. Drawn from immuneACCESS, this table holds only the in-frame rearrangements with V and J called that TCRdb kept. Clones are partly lost; checked studies trace under half to an unresolved V gene and leave the rest unexplained. Clone size and V and J calls were adopted from that table, with D and trimming inferred from the DNA. The sample yields about 2 million clones; 85% to 95% were counted once. Of the sample, 0.13% is held by the ten largest clones.

CDR3 length: 13 amino acids, cysteine to phenylalanine. Only the CDR3 part of the read is kept: 39 bases, read in frame from the first base. CDR1 is given as SGHTA and CDR2 as FQGNSA, both from the germline V gene. Ends trimmed: V by 5 bases, J by 5 bases; bases unmatched to a gene: 2. This clone was recorded only once. Its antigen is unknown. The input lacks base qualities; no much larger clone sits a single base away. The origin of this receptor is a man aged 18 to 29 in good health. What was sequenced was naive CD4+ T cells sorted from blood. The meaning of the sample's cell subset or site label: CD45RA+ positively selected. In this chain, TRBV7-2 is recombined with TRBJ2-5; 10 middle bases align to TRBD2. The sequenced DNA: TGTGCCAGCAGCCAACTAGCGGGGGAGACCCAGTACTTC. Its translation is CASSQLAGETQYF.